Listed below are T cell receptor beta chains from one sample, sequenced in a study of response to subunit inactivated influenza vaccine. TCRdb itself ran the RT-PCR reads through MiXCR, one entry per CDR3 protein. This sample carries around 520,000 distinct CDR3 sequences, about 11% of them seen once, and the ten largest clones take roughly 10%. Sequencing was performed on PBMCs from blood, taken on the day of vaccination. The receptors were gathered from a man aged 50 to 60 who received an inactivated influenza vaccine. Each CDR3 is given with its conserved first and last residue. A D gene is named only where the DNA matches it firmly. Part of the rows lack a size; the others show once, few, many or a class for expanded clones.

v_gene	j_gene	abundance	d_gene	CDR3aa	CDR3nt
TRBV7-9	TRBJ2-4	few	.	CASSPQGRQYF	TGTGCCAGCAGCCCGCAGGGACGGCAGTACTTC
TRBV5-1	TRBJ2-3	few	.	CASSLGGRAADTQYF	TGCGCCAGCAGCTTGGGCGGCAGAGCGGCAGATACGCAGTATTTT
TRBV5-1	TRBJ2-5	many	TRBD1	CASSLALGAGGWQETQYF	TGCGCCAGCAGCTTGGCCCTAGGAGCAGGGGGCTGGCAAGAGACCCAGTACTTC
TRBV20-1	TRBJ2-7	many	.	CSARDLGEQYF	TGCAGTGCTAGAGATTTGGGGGAGCAGTACTTC
TRBV12-3/TRBV12-4	TRBJ1-6	.	.	CASSLRGSSNSPLHF	TGTGCCAGCAGTTTACGAGGAAGCTCTAATTCACCCCTCCACTTT
TRBV29-1	TRBJ2-7	.	.	CSAGLTSYEQYF	TGCAGCGCTGGACTGACCTCCTACGAGCAGTACTTC
TRBV5-1	TRBJ1-1	.	.	CASSYQSGTEAFF	TGCGCCAGCAGCTACCAGAGCGGCACTGAAGCTTTCTTT
TRBV5-6	TRBJ2-7	few	TRBD1	CASATGQLTSYEQYF	TGTGCCAGCGCTACGGGACAGCTTACCTCCTACGAGCAGTACTTC
TRBV6-2/TRBV6-3	TRBJ2-1	few	.	CASSYEVRGNEQFF	TGTGCCAGCAGTTACGAGGTGCGAGGGAATGAGCAGTTCTTC
TRBV3-1	TRBJ2-2	.	TRBD1	CASSQSGQGAGELFF	TGTGCCAGCAGCCAATCGGGACAGGGCGCCGGGGAGCTGTTTTTT